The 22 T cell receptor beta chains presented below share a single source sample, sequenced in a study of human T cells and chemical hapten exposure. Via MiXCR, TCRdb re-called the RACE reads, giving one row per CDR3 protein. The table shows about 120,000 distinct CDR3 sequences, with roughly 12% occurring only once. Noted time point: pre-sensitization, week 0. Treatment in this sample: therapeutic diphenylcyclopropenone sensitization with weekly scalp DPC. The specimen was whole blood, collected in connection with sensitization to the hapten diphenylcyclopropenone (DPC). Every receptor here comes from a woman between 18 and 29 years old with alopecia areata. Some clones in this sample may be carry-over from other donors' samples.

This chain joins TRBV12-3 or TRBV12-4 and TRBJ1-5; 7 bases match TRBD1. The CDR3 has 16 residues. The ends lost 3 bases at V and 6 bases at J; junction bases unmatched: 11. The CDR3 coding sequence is TGTGCCAGCAGTTTTGGATTCGGGCAGGGGGTTCAGCCCCAGCATTTT. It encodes CASSFGFGQGVQPQHF.

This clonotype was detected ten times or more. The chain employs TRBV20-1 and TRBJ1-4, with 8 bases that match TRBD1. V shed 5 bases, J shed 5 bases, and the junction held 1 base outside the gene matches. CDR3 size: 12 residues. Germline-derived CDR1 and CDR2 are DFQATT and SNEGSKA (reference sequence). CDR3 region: CSARTGNEKLFF. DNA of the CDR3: TGCAGTGCTCGGACAGGGAATGAAAAACTGTTTTTT.

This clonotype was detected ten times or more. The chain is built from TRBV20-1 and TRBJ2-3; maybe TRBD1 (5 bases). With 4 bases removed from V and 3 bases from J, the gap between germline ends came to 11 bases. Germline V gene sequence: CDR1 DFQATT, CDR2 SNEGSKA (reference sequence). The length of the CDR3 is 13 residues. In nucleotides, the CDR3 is TGCAGTGCTACCGATCGACAGACAGATACGCAGTATTTT. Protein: CSATDRQTDTQYF.

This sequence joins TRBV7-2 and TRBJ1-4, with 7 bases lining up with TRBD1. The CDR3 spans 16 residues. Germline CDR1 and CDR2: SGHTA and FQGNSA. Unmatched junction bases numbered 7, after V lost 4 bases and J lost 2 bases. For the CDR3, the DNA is TGTGCCAGCAGCTCACAGGGGACAACGACTAATGAAAAACTGTTTTTT. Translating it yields CASSSQGTTTNEKLFF.

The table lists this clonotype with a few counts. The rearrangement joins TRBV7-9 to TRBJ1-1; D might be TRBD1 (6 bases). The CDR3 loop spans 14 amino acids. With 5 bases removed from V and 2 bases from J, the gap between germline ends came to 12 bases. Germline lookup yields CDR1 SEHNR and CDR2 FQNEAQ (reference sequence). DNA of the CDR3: TGTGCCAGCAGCCCCCGGACAGTTAACACTGAAGCTTTCTTT. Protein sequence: CASSPRTVNTEAFF.

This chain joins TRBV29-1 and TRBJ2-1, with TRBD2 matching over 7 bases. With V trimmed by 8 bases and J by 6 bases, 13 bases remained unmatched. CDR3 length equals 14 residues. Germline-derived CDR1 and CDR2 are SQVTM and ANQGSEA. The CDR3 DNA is TGCAGCATATGGGAGGGGTTGAGCGGCAATGAGCAGTTCTTC. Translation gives CSIWEGLSGNEQFF.

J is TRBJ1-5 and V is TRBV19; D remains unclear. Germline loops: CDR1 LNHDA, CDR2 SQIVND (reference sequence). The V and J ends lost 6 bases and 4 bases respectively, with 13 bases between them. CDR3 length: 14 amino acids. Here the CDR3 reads CASRPGLPNQPQHF. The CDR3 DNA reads TGTGCCAGTAGGCCGGGCCTTCCAAATCAGCCCCAGCATTTT.

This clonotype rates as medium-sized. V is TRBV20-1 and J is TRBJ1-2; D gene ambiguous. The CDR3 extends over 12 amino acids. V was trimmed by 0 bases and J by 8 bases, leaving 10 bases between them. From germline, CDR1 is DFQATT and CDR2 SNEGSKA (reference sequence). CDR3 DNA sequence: TGCAGTGCTAGAGATGGGGAGTTGGGCTACACCTTC. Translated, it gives CSARDGELGYTF.

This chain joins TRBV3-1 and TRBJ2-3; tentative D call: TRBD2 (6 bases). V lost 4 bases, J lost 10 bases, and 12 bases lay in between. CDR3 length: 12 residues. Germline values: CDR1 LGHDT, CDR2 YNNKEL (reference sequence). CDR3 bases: TGTGCCAGCAGCCGGGGGGTCGGCCCGCAGTATTTT. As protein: CASSRGVGPQYF.

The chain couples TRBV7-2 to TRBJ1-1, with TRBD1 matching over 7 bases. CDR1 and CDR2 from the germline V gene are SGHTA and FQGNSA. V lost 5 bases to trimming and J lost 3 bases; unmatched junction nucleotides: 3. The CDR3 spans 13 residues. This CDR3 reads CASSQGQYTEAFF. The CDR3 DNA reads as TGTGCCAGCAGCCAGGGACAGTACACTGAAGCTTTCTTT.

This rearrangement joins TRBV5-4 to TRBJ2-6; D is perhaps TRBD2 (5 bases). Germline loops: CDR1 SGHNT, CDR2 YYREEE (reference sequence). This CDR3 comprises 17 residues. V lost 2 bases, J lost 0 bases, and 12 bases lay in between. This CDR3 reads CASSLMDSLSGANVLTF. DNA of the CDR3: TGTGCCAGCAGCTTAATGGACTCCCTCTCTGGGGCCAACGTCCTGACTTTC.

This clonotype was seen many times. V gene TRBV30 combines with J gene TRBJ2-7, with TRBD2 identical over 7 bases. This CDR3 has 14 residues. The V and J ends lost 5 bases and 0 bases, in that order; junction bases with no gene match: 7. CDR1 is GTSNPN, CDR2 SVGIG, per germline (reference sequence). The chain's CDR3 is CAWESGVSSYEQYF. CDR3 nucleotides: TGTGCCTGGGAGAGCGGGGTCAGCTCCTACGAGCAGTACTTC.

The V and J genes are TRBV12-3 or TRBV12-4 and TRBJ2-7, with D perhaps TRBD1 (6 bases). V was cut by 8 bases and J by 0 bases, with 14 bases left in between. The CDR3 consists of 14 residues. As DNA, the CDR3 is TGTGCCAGCTGCAGTGGGGGCTCCTCCTACGAGCAGTACTTC. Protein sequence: CASCSGGSSYEQYF.

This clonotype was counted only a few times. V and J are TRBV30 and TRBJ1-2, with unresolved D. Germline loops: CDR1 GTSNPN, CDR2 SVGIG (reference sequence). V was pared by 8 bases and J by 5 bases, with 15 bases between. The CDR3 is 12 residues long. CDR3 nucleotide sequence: TGTGCCGGACTACAGAATCTTTATGGCTACACCTTC. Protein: CAGLQNLYGYTF.

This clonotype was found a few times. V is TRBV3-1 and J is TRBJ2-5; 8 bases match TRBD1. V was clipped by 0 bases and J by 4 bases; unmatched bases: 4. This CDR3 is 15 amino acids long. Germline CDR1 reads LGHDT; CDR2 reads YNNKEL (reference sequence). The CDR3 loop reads CASSQDPDRGETQYF. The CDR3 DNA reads TGTGCCAGCAGCCAAGACCCTGACAGGGGAGAGACCCAGTACTTC.

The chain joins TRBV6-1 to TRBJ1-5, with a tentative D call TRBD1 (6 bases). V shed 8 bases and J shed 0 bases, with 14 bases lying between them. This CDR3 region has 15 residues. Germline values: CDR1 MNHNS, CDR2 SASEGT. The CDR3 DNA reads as TGTGCCAGCGGCCGGGACACCGATAGCAATCAGCCCCAGCATTTT. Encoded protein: CASGRDTDSNQPQHF.

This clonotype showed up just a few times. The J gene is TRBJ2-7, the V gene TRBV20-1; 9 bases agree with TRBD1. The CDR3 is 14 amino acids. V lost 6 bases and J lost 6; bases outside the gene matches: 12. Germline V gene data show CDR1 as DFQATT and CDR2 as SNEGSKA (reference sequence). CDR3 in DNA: TGCAGTGCCCTCTCCGGGACAGGGTCTGTCGAGCAGTACTTC. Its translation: CSALSGTGSVEQYF.

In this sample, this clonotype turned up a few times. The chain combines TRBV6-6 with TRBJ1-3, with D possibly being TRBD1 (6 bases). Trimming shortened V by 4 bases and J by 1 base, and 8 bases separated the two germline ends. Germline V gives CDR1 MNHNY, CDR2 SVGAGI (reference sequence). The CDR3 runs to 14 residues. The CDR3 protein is CASSLTGSGNTIYF. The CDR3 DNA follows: TGTGCCAGCAGTTTAACAGGGTCTGGAAACACCATATATTTT.

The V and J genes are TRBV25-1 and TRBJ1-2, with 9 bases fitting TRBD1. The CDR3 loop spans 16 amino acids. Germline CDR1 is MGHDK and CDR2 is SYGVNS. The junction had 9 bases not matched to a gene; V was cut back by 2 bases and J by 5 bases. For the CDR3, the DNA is TGTGCCAGCAGTGAAAGGACAGGGGACCACTTTTATGGCTACACCTTC. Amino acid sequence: CASSERTGDHFYGYTF.

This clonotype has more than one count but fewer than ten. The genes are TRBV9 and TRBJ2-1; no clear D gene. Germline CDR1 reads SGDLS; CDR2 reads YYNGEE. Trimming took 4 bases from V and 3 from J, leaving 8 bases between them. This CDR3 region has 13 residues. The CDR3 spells CASSSGSYNEQFF. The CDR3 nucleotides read TGTGCCAGCAGCTCGGGTAGCTACAATGAGCAGTTCTTC.

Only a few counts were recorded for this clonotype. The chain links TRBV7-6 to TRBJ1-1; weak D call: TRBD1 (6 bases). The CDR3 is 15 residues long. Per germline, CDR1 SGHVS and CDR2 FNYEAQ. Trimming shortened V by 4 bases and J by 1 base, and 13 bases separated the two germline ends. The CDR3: CASSSDGQTNTEAFF. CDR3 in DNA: TGTGCCAGCAGCTCGGACGGACAGACGAACACTGAAGCTTTCTTT.

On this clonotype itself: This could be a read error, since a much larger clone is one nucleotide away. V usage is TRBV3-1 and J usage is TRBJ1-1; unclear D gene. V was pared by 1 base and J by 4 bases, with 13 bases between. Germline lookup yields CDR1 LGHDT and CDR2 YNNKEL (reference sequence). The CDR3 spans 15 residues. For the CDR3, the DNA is TGTGCCAGCAGCCAAGGACGGGCTCCGACCACTGAAGCTTTCTTT. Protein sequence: CASSQGRAPTTEAFF.